This T cell receptor (beta chain) was profiled in a study of shared clonotypes between healthy human individuals. Study-wide points: With few donors, the genetic and exposure-history diversity represented was limited. Investigators collected only blood, and repertoires in tissues likely differ.

The method was immunoSEQ multiplex PCR; TCRdb's version includes in-frame clones alone and lacks a portion of them. Altogether around 480,000 clones are present, about three quarters being singletons, with the ten largest covering 9.5% to 15%. For unsorted samples, genomic DNA was extracted from tens of millions of PBMCs. V dropped 1 base and J dropped 0; count of bases not matched to a gene: 7. Germline V gene lookup returns CDR1 SEHNR and CDR2 FQNEAQ (reference sequence). The CDR3 is 17 amino acids. This clone was picked up many times. Its specificity is unknown. The sequenced sample consisted of PBMCs. The chain recombines TRBV7-9 with TRBJ2-7, with 9 bases that match TRBD2. The TCR originated in a woman between 40 and 50 years old in good health. Some clones in this sample may be carry-over from other donors' samples. The CDR3 spells CASSLVSLAGTSYEQYF. The CDR3 nucleotides read TGTGCCAGCAGCTTAGTTTCGCTAGCGGGAACCTCCTACGAGCAGTACTTC.